One sample yielded the 9 T cell receptor beta chains listed below, sequenced in a study of CD8+CD57+ T cells in acquired aplastic anemia. Patients chosen for sequencing had CD8+CD57+ cells that had expanded, as shown by flow cytometry. Genomic DNA constituted the template upon which TCR beta VDJ and CDR3 profiling was performed. TCRdb fed the reads into MiXCR, producing one record per CDR3 protein. The sample contains approximately 180,000 distinct CDR3 sequences, around half of which appear only once. Sequencing was carried out using sorted CD4+, CD8+, or CD8+CD57+ T cells (not recorded which) from PBMCs. All receptors derive from a human donor with aplastic anemia.

V is TRBV10-3 and J is TRBJ1-6; D is uncertain. This CDR3 spans 13 amino acids. Per germline, CDR1 ENHRY and CDR2 SYGVKD. The V end was cut by 4 bases, the J end by 8 bases, with 9 bases between. The CDR3 sequence is CAISGTLDSPLHF. Here the CDR3 DNA reads TGTGCCATCAGTGGAACCCTTGATTCACCCCTCCACTTT.

V is TRBV7-6 and J is TRBJ1-6; weak D call: TRBD1 (6 bases). This CDR3 contains 15 residues. Germline loops: CDR1 SGHVS, CDR2 FNYEAQ. V lost 5 bases and J lost 7, with 15 bases in between. The DNA for the CDR3 is TGTGCCAGCAGCCCTAGCGCAGGGGAGAATTCACCCCTCCACTTT. Protein product: CASSPSAGENSPLHF.

CDR3 nucleotide sequence: TGTGCCAGCACCGCCACAGGGAACGAGCAGTACTTC. Protein: CASTATGNEQYF. This rearrangement joins TRBV2 to TRBJ2-7, with a weak D call TRBD1 (6 bases). The CDR3 sequence is 12 residues long. The germline V gene has CDR1 SNHLY and CDR2 FYNNEI. Trimming pared 7 bases from V and 5 bases from J, leaving 12 bases between.

V is TRBV20-1 and J is TRBJ2-3; 10 nucleotides line up with TRBD2. The V gene end was trimmed by 3 bases and the J gene end by 3 bases; junction bases not matched to a gene: 15. The CDR3 is 18 residues long. Germline V lookup: CDR1 DFQATT, CDR2 SNEGSKA (reference sequence). The CDR3 DNA reads as TGCAGTGCTAGGGATTGGGCTAGCGGGAGTATTACGACAGATACGCAGTATTTT. Its protein product is CSARDWASGSITTDTQYF.

This clonotype was found many times. The rearrangement uses TRBV6-1 and TRBJ1-1; D may be TRBD1 (5 bases). The CDR3 spans 13 residues. The germline V and J ends were trimmed by 5 bases and 7 bases, with 14 bases remaining between them. Germline V gene sequence: CDR1 MNHNS, CDR2 SASEGT. In nucleotides, the CDR3 is TGTGCCAGCAGTCGCCCCGCTGGGGGTGAAGCTTTCTTT. It codes for CASSRPAGGEAFF.

This clonotype was counted at least ten times. CDR3 sequence: CASRSGGQETQYF. The DNA for the CDR3 is TGTGCCAGCAGGTCGGGGGGGCAAGAGACCCAGTACTTC. J is TRBJ2-5 and V is TRBV6-5; TRBD2 matches at 8 bases. V trimming: 6 bases; J trimming: 2 bases; junction bases outside the gene matches: 2. Germline V lookup: CDR1 MNHEY, CDR2 SVGAGI. This CDR3 comprises 13 residues.

The V gene is TRBV6-1, the J gene TRBJ1-3, with a tentative D call TRBD1 (5 bases). The CDR3 has 16 amino acids. V lost 2 bases, J lost 0 bases, and 11 bases lay in between. Germline V gene sequence: CDR1 MNHNS, CDR2 SASEGT. In nucleotides, the CDR3 is TGTGCCAGCAGTGAAAGAGGGGACCTCTCTGGAAACACCATATATTTT. It yields the protein CASSERGDLSGNTIYF.

This clonotype was recorded at least ten times. This rearrangement joins TRBV19 to TRBJ2-7; 7 bases match TRBD1. The germline V gene encodes CDR1 LNHDA and CDR2 SQIVND (reference sequence). The CDR3 has 14 residues. Trimming at V came to 6 bases and at J to 2 bases, leaving 7 bases not matched to a gene. The CDR3 nucleotides read TGTGCCAGTAGCTCGGGACAGAGAGCCTACGAGCAGTACTTC. Its protein is CASSSGQRAYEQYF.

A note on this clonotype: A read error may explain this, as a much larger clone is one base away. The rearrangement joins TRBV19 to TRBJ2-3; TRBD1 agrees at 8 bases. The germline gives CDR1 LNHDA, CDR2 SQIVND (reference sequence). The length of the CDR3 is 15 residues. J lost 3 bases, V lost 7 bases, and 9 bases had no gene match. The CDR3 DNA sequence: TGTGCCAGTAATGACCAGGGGGCGCGGACAGATACGCAGTATTTT. Translated: CASNDQGARTDTQYF.